Sequencing of this TCR beta chain was carried out in a study of shared clonotypes between healthy human individuals. Notes on the study in general: Expectations were that clonotype sharing among donors would be affected by sequencing depth. Across several donors, naive CD4 shared roughly 5%, naive CD8 around 3.5%, memory CD4 roughly 2.5%, memory CD8 around 0.36%.

In regard to this clone: What it binds is not known.

Clones were read by immunoSEQ multiplex PCR, and TCRdb kept only the in-frame ones, dropping some. In the table there are around 510,000 clones, roughly 95% of which are singletons. This CDR3 region has 17 residues. Looked up from germline, CDR1 is MGHRA and CDR2 is YSYEKL. Trimming removed 0 bases from V and 3 bases from J, with 14 bases in between. Sequencing was done on a sample of naive CD4+ T cells sorted from blood. Subset reported: CD45RA+ positively selected. The TCR sequence derives from a woman in her 30s in good health. V and J are TRBV4-1 and TRBJ2-2; tentative D call: TRBD2 (7 bases). CDR3 in DNA: TGCGCCAGCAGCCAAGATAGTGGCGGGGGCTACACCGGGGAGCTGTTTTTT. Protein sequence: CASSQDSGGGYTGELFF.